These T cell receptor beta chains were read from a single sample in a study of T cell responses to AZD1222 COVID-19 vaccine. Clones were sequenced by immunoSEQ multiplex PCR, and TCRdb holds only the in-frame ones, with some missing. The table shows about 140,000 clones, with 85% to 95% occurring only once. The source was peripheral blood, collected on day 0 of MenACWY control vaccination. These receptors were obtained from an adult in good health. CDR3s include the opening cysteine and the closing phenylalanine or tryptophan. The D gene is left open where the match is weak. Clone size is not always given. Where it is, it says once, few, many or a class for expanded clones.

-	TRBD2	TRBV2	16	TRBJ2-5	CASSEFSGVARETQYF	TGTGCCAGCAGTGAGTTTAGCGGGGTAGCCCGGGAGACCCAGTACTTC
-	TRBD1	TRBV4-1	14	TRBJ1-4	CASSQGQGFEKLFF	TGCGCCAGCAGCCAGGGACAGGGTTTTGAAAAACTGTTTTTT
-	-	TRBV7-8	14	TRBJ1-4	CASSSGRAEEKLFF	TGTGCCAGCTCCTCCGGCAGGGCTGAAGAAAAACTGTTTTTT
-	-	TRBV6-2/TRBV6-3	18	TRBJ2-6	CASSYSSGTTSGANVLTF	TGTGCCAGCAGTTACTCGAGCGGGACAACCTCTGGGGCCAACGTCCTGACTTTC
once	-	TRBV7-9	13	TRBJ1-2	CASSFSGEHGYTF	TGTGCCAGCAGCTTCTCAGGGGAGCATGGCTACACCTTC
few	-	TRBV19	13	TRBJ1-1	CASSRGGNTEAFF	TGTGCCAGTAGTCGGGGGGGTAACACTGAAGCTTTCTTT
-	-	TRBV10-3	15	TRBJ2-1	CATEGGTLLPNEQFF	TGTGCCACCGAGGGGGGGACACTGTTACCTAATGAGCAGTTCTTC
once	-	TRBV5-1	16	TRBJ1-6	CASRAPEEGIRSPLHF	TGCGCCAGCAGGGCCCCTGAGGAGGGGATCCGTTCACCCCTCCACTTT
-	-	TRBV4-3	15	TRBJ1-1	CASSQVSGLAAEAFF	TGCGCCAGCAGCCAAGTTTCCGGGCTTGCGGCTGAAGCTTTCTTT
-	-	TRBV4-2	13	TRBJ2-3	CASSQGILDTQYF	TGTGCCAGCAGCCAAGGAATACTGGATACGCAGTATTTT
once	-	TRBV12-3/TRBV12-4	12	TRBJ2-7	CASTPGPGEQYF	TGTGCCAGCACCCCCGGCCCGGGCGAGCAGTACTTC
-	-	TRBV2	14	TRBJ2-3	CASTLDIFTDTQYF	TGTGCCAGCACTTTGGACATATTCACAGATACGCAGTATTTT
-	TRBD1	TRBV7-9	15	TRBJ2-7	CASSAPGQGSYEQYF	TGTGCCAGCAGCGCGCCGGGACAGGGGTCCTACGAGCAGTACTTC
-	-	TRBV15	12	TRBJ2-1	CATSRPQLEQFF	TGTGCCACCAGCAGACCCCAGTTGGAGCAGTTCTTC
-	TRBD2	TRBV6-4	17	TRBJ2-3	CASSDSGLAGVTDTQYF	TGTGCCAGCAGTGACTCGGGACTAGCGGGAGTCACAGATACGCAGTATTTT
-	-	TRBV10-3	13	TRBJ1-1	CAITSPGNTEAFF	TGTGCCATCACCTCCCCAGGGAACACTGAAGCTTTCTTT
-	-	TRBV14	14	TRBJ2-2	CASSRGTYTGELFF	TGTGCCAGCAGCCGCGGGACATACACCGGGGAGCTGTTTTTT
once	-	TRBV2	16	TRBJ1-2	CASSDVSSRSNYGYTF	TGTGCCAGCAGTGATGTATCGAGCAGATCTAACTATGGCTACACCTTC
once	-	TRBV19	15	TRBJ2-3	CASRVGVRAIDTQYF	TGTGCCAGTAGGGTAGGCGTTAGGGCGATAGATACGCAGTATTTT
once	-	TRBV3-1/TRBV3-2	14	TRBJ2-7	CASSQDGRSYEQYF	TGTGCCAGCAGCCAAGATGGGCGGTCCTACGAGCAGTACTTC
-	TRBD1	TRBV7-6	17	TRBJ1-3	CASSLAPTGISGNTIYF	TGTGCCAGCAGCTTAGCCCCGACAGGGATCTCTGGAAACACCATATATTTT
-	TRBD2	TRBV4-1	17	TRBJ2-2	CASSQPAGVYNTGELFF	TGCGCCAGCAGCCAGCCCGCGGGAGTATACAACACCGGGGAGCTGTTTTTT
once	-	TRBV12-5	13	TRBJ2-1	CASGLSGYNEQFF	TGTGCTAGTGGTTTGTCAGGCTACAATGAGCAGTTCTTC
-	-	TRBV10-3	12	TRBJ1-5	CAISVGNQPQHF	TGTGCCATCAGTGTGGGCAATCAGCCCCAGCATTTT
once	-	TRBV4-3	13	TRBJ2-7	CASSQGPYYEQYF	TGCGCCAGCAGCCAGGGACCGTACTACGAGCAGTACTTC
-	TRBD1	TRBV25-1	17	TRBJ1-6	CASSAPTGNPYNSPLHF	TGTGCCAGCAGTGCTCCGACAGGGAACCCCTATAATTCACCCCTCCACTTT
-	-	TRBV7-9	15	TRBJ1-4	CASSLIQGLNEKLFF	TGTGCCAGCAGCTTAATCCAGGGGCTGAATGAAAAACTGTTTTTT